This passage covers 5 T cell receptor beta chains from one sample sequenced in a study of low-dose radiotherapy and immunotherapy resistance in tumors. TRAV and TRBV primers primed cDNA for both TCRalpha and TCRbeta. Both a constant-region primer and a V-primer adapter served to amplify TCRs across roughly 20 PCR cycles. Via MiXCR, TCRdb re-called the reads, giving one row per CDR3 protein. The profile shows more than 85,000 distinct CDR3 sequences, 9.4% of them singletons. As to time point: before trial treatment. The input for sequencing was PBMCs, taken before treatment. These receptor sequences come from a male donor with prostate cancer.

This clonotype was detected ten times or more. This sequence joins TRBV6-5 and TRBJ1-2; D call uncertain. Looked up from germline, CDR1 is MNHEY and CDR2 is SVGAGI. The CDR3 is made up of 12 amino acids. Trimming left V 7 bases short and J 7 bases short, with 13 bases between. The CDR3 loop reads CASTEGRSGYTF. The CDR3 DNA reads TGTGCCAGCACCGAAGGTCGTTCTGGCTACACCTTC.

This clonotype was picked up many times. V gene TRBV5-1 combines with J gene TRBJ2-1, with D unresolved. Germline lookup yields CDR1 SGHRS and CDR2 YFSETQ. V lost 3 bases, J lost 10 bases, and 14 bases lay in between. The CDR3 length is 13 residues. The CDR3 is CASSSDLGWEQFF. The CDR3 region has the DNA TGCGCCAGCAGCTCTGACTTGGGATGGGAGCAGTTCTTC.

This clonotype was seen ten or more times. The chain uses TRBV5-5 and TRBJ2-6; perhaps TRBD1 as D (5 bases). Germline loops: CDR1 SGHKS, CDR2 YYEKEE (reference sequence). This CDR3 has 16 amino acids. With 0 bases removed from V and 0 bases from J, the gap between germline ends came to 7 bases. The CDR3 sequence is CASSLEGISGANVLTF. The DNA of the CDR3 is TGTGCCAGCAGCTTGGAGGGGATCTCTGGGGCCAACGTCCTGACTTTC. The full variable domain, in which reference TRBV5-5 and TRBJ2-6 provide the parts outside the CDR3, is DAGVTQSPTHLIKTRGQQVTLRCSPISGHKSVSWYQQVLGQGPQFIFQYYEKEERGRGNFPDRFSARQFPNYSSELNVNALLLGDSALYLCASSLEGISGANVLTFGAGSRLTVL.

This clonotype was seen ten or more times. This sequence joins TRBV5-1 and TRBJ1-6; perhaps TRBD1 as D (6 bases). Trimming shortened V by 0 bases and J by 10 bases, and 8 bases separated the two germline ends. Germline V gene sequence: CDR1 SGHRS, CDR2 YFSETQ. The CDR3 loop spans 13 amino acids. CDR3 coding DNA: TGCGCCAGCAGCTTGGGACAGGAGTCACCCCTCCACTTT. This sequence encodes CASSLGQESPLHF.

In this sample, this clonotype turned up many times. The gene calls are TRBV11-2 and TRBJ2-2; 10 nucleotides align to TRBD2. This CDR3 comprises 19 residues. Germline-derived CDR1 and CDR2 are SGHAT and FQNNGV. V shed 4 bases and J 2 bases; nucleotides not matched to a gene: 13. The CDR3 reads CASSSRSKLAGTNTGELFF. The CDR3, as DNA: TGTGCCAGCAGCTCCCGGTCAAAACTAGCGGGAACAAACACCGGGGAGCTGTTTTTT.